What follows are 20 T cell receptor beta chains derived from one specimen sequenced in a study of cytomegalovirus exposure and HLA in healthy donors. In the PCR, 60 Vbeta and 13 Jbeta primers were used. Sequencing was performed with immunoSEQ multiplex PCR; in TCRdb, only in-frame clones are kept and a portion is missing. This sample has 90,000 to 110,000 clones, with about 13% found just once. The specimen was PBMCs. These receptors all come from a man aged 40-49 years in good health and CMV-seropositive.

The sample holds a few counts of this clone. For the CDR3, the DNA is TGCAGCGTAACTGGACAGGGTGGCCACGAGCAGTACTTC. It yields the protein CSVTGQGGHEQYF. The chain couples TRBV29-1 to TRBJ2-7, with 8 bases aligning to TRBD1. Germline V gene data show CDR1 as SQVTM and CDR2 as ANQGSEA. The V segment lost 6 bases and the J segment 5 bases; nucleotides outside the gene matches: 9. The CDR3 is 13 residues long.

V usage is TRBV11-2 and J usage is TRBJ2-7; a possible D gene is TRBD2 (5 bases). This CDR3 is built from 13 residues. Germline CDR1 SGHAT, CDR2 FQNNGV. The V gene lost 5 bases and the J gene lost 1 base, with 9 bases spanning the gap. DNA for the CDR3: TGTGCCAGCAGCCCCCAGCGGTCCTACGAGCAGTACTTC. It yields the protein CASSPQRSYEQYF.

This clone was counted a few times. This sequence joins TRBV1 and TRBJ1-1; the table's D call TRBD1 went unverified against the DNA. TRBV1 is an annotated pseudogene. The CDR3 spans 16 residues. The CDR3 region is CTSSHRDARNSTEALF. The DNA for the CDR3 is TGCACCAGCAGCCACAGGGATGCGCGTAACAGCACTGAAGCTCTCTTT.

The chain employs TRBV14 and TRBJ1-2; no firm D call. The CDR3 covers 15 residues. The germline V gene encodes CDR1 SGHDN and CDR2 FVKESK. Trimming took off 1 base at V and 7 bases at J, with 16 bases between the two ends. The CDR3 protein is CASSQGNTRRSGYTF. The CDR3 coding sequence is TGTGCCAGCAGCCAAGGAAACACTCGGAGGTCTGGCTACACCTTC.

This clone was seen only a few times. The CDR3 sequence is CARLRQGADNQPQHF. CDR3 sequence (DNA): TGTGCCAGGTTGAGACAGGGGGCGGACAATCAGCCCCAGCATTTT. The gene calls are TRBV21-1 and TRBJ1-5; the D call in the table, TRBD1, was not verified against the DNA. TRBV21-1 is a pseudogene segment. The CDR3 sequence is 15 residues long.

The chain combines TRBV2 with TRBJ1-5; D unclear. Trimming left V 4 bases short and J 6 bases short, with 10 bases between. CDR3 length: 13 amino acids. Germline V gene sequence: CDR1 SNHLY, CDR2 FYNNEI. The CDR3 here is CASSGRVIQPQHF. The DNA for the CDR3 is TGTGCCAGCAGTGGACGGGTTATTCAGCCCCAGCATTTT.

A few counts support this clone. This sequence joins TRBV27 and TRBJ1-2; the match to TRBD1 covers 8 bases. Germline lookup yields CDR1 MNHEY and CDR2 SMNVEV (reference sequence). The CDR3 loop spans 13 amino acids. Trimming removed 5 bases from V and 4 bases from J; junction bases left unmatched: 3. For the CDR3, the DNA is TGTGCCAGCAGTCCAGGGGGCGGCTATGGCTACACCTTC. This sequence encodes CASSPGGGYGYTF.

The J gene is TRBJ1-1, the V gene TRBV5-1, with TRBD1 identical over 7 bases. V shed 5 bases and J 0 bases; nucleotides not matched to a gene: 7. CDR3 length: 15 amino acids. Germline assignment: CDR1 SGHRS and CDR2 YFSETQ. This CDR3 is CASRLSGTVNTEAFF. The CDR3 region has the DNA TGCGCCAGCAGATTGTCCGGGACAGTGAACACTGAAGCTTTCTTT.

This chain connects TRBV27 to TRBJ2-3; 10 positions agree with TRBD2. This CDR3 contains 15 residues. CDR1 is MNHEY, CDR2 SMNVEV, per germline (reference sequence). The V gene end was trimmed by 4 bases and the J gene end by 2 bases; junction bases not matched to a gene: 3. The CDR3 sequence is CASSSAGGYTDTQYF. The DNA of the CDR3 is TGTGCCAGCAGTTCAGCGGGAGGGTACACAGATACGCAGTATTTT.

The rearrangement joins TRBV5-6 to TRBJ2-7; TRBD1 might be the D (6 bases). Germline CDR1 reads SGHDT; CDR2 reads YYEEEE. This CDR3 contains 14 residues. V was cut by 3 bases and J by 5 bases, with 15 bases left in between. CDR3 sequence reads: CASSSQGRRDEQYF. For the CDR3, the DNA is TGTGCCAGCAGCTCCCAGGGGCGCCGGGACGAGCAGTACTTC. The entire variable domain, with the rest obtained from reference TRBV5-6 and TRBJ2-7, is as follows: DAGVTQSPTHLIKTRGQQVTLRCSPKSGHDTVSWYQQALGQGPQFIFQYYEEEERQRGNFPDRFSGHQFPNYSSELNVNALLLGDSALYLCASSSQGRRDEQYFGPGTRLTVT.

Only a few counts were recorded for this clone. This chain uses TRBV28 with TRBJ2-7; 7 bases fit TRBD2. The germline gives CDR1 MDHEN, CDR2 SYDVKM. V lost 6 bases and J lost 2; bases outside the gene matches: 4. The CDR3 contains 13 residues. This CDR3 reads CASSATSAYEQYF. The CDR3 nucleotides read TGTGCCAGCAGCGCCACTAGCGCCTACGAGCAGTACTTC. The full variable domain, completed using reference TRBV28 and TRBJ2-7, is DVKVTQSSRYLVKRTGEKVFLECVQDMDHENMFWYRQDPGLGLRLIYFSYDVKMKEKGDIPEGYSVSREKKERFSLILESASTNQTSMYLCASSATSAYEQYFGPGTRLTVT.

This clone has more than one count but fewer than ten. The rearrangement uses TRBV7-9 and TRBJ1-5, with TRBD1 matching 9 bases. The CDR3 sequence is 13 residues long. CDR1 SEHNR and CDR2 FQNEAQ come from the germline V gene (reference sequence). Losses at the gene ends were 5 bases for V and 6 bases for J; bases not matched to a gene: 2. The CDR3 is CASSPTGGQPQHF. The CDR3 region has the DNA TGTGCCAGCAGCCCGACAGGGGGTCAGCCCCAGCATTTT.

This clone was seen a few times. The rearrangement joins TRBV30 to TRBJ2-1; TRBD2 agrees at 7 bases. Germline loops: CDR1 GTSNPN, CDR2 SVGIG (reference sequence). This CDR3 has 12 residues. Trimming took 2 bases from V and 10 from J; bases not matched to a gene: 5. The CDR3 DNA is TGTGCCTGGAGTCCTCCCGGGGGGGAGCAGTTCTTC. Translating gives CAWSPPGGEQFF. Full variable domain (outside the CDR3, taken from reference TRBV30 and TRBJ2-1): SQTIHQWPATLVQPVGSPLSLECTVEGTSNPNLYWYRQAAGRGLQLLFYSVGIGQISSEVPQNLSASRPQDRQFILSSKKLLLSDSGFYLCAWSPPGGEQFFGPGTRLTVL.

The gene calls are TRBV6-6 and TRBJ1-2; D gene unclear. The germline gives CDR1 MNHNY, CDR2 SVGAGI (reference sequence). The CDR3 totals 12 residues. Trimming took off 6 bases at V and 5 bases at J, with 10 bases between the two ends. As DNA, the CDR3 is TGTGCCAGCAGCCCCGGGGATTATGGCTACACCTTC. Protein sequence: CASSPGDYGYTF.

The CDR3 protein is CASSVASGRERTKNIQYF. CDR3 DNA: TGTGCCAGCAGTGTGGCTAGCGGGAGGGAAAGGACCAAAAACATTCAGTACTTC. The chain carries TRBV2 and TRBJ2-4; 12 bases align to TRBD2. The CDR3 runs 18 residues. The germline CDR1 and CDR2 sequences are SNHLY and FYNNEI. V was pared by 4 bases and J by 2 bases, with 9 bases of the junction left unmatched.

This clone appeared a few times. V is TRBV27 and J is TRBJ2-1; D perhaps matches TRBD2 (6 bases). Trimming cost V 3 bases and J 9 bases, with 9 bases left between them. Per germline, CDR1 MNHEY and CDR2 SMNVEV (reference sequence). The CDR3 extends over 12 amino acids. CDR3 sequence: CASSLEGGEQFF. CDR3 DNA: TGTGCCAGCAGTTTGGAGGGAGGTGAGCAGTTCTTC.

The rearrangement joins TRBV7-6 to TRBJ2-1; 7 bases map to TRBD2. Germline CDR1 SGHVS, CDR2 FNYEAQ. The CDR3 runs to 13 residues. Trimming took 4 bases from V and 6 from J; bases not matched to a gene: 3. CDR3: CASSSGGTNEQFF. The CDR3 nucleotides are TGTGCCAGCAGCTCCGGGGGGACCAATGAGCAGTTCTTC.

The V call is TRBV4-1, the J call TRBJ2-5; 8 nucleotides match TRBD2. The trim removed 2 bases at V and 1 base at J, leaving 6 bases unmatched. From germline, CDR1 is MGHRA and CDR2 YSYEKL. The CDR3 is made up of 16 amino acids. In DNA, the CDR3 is TGCGCCAGCAGCCAAACCCCTGGGACTAGCCAAGAGACCCAGTACTTC. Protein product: CASSQTPGTSQETQYF.

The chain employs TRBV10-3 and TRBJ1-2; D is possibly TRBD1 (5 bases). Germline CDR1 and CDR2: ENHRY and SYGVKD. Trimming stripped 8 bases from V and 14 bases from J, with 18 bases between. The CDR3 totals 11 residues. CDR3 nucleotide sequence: TGTGCCATCGTAGGGGACGGGGGGTTGACCTTC. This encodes CAIVGDGGLTF.

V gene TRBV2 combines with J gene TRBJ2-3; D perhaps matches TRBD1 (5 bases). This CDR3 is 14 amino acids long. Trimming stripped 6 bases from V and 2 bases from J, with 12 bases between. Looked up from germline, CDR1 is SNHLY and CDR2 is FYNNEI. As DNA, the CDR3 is TGTGCCAGCAGGATTAGGGGCGACACAGATACGCAGTATTTT. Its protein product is CASRIRGDTDTQYF.